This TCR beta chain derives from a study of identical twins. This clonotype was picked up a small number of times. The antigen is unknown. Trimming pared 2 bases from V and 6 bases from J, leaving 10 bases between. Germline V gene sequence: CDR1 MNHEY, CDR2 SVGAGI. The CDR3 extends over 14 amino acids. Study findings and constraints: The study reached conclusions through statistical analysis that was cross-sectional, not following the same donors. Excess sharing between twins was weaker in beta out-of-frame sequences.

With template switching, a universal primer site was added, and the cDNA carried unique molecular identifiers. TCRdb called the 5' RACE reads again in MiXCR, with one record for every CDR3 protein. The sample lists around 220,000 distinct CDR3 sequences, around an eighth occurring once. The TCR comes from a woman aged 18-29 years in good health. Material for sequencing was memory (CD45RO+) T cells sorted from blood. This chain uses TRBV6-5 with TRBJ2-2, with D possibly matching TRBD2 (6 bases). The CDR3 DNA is TGTGCCAGCAGTTACCCAGGACTACCCGGGGAGCTGTTTTTT. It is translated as CASSYPGLPGELFF.